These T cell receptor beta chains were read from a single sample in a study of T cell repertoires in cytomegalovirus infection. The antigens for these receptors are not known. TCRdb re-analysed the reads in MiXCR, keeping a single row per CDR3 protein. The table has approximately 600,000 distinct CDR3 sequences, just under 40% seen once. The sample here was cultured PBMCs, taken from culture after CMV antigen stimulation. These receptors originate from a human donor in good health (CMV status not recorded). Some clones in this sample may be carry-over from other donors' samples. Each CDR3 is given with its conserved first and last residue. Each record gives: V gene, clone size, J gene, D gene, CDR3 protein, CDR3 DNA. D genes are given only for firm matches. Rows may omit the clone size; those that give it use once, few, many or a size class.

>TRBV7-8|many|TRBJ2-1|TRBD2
CASSSTAGAENEQFF
TGTGCCAGCAGCTCCACAGCGGGGGCGGAAAATGAGCAGTTCTTC
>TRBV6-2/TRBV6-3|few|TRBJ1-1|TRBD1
CASSDRAGTEAFF
TGTGCCAGCAGCGACAGGGCGGGCACTGAAGCTTTCTTT
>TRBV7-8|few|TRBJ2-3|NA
CASSLGTRDTQYF
TGTGCCAGCAGCTTAGGGACCCGGGATACGCAGTATTTT
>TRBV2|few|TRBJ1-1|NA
CASSLGHPNTEAFF
TGTGCCAGCAGCCTGGGACATCCGAACACTGAAGCTTTCTTT
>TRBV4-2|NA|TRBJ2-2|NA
CASSQGAGWTTGELFF
TGTGCCAGCAGCCAAGGGGCGGGTTGGACCACCGGGGAGCTGTTTTTT
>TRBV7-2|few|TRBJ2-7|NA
CASSLASRERYF
TGTGCCAGCAGCTTAGCTAGCAGGGAGCGATACTTC
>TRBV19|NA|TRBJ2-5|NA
CASSSRRVETQYF
TGTGCCAGTAGTTCTCGACGAGTGGAGACCCAGTACTTC
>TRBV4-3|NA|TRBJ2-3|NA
CASSQRWDSLMNTQYF
TGCGCCAGCAGCCAACGTTGGGACTCCTTGATGAATACGCAGTATTTT
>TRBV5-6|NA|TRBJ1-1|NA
CASSWGRGMNTEAFF
TGTGCCAGCAGCTGGGGAAGGGGGATGAACACTGAAGCTTTCTTT
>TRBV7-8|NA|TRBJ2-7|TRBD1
CASSLGVQGAYEQYF
TGTGCCAGCAGCTTGGGGGTGCAGGGGGCCTACGAGCAGTACTTC
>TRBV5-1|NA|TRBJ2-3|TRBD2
CASSLVTGTSGTLGDTDTQYF
TGCGCCAGCAGCTTGGTCACCGGGACTAGCGGGACCTTGGGGGACACAGATACGCAGTATTTT
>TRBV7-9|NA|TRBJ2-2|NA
CASSPLDPAGELFF
TGTGCCAGCAGCCCTCTTGACCCAGCCGGGGAGCTGTTTTTT
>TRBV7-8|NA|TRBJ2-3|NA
CASSLVTDYPRDTQYF
TGTGCCAGCAGCTTAGTGACCGACTACCCGCGGGATACGCAGTATTTT
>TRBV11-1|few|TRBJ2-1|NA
CATRHRDTNEQFF
TGTGCCACGAGGCATCGGGACACCAATGAGCAGTTCTTC
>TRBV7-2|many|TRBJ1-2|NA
CASNTGINYGYTF
TGTGCCAGCAACACAGGGATCAACTATGGCTACACCTTC
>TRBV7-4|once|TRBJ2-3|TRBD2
CASSFTSGAPTQYF
TGTGCCAGCAGCTTCACTAGCGGGGCACCTACGCAGTATTTT
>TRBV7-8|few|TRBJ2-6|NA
CASSFMKRRSGANVLTF
TGTGCCAGCAGCTTTATGAAACGCCGCTCTGGGGCCAACGTCCTGACTTTC
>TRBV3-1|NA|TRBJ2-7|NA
CASSPRPGAVHEQYF
TGTGCCAGCAGCCCACGCCCGGGGGCCGTACACGAGCAGTACTTC
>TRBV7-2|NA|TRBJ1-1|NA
CASSKSQGGAFF
TGTGCCAGCAGCAAGAGCCAGGGCGGAGCTTTCTTT
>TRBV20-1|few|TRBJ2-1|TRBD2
CSYQSGGAYNEQFF
TGCAGTTATCAAAGCGGGGGGGCCTACAATGAGCAGTTCTTC
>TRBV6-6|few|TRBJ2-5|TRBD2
CASNRLAGARTQYF
TGTGCCAGCAATCGACTAGCGGGGGCCAGGACCCAGTACTTC
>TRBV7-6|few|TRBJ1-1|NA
CASSSSPNTEAFF
TGTGCCAGCAGCTCTTCACCTAACACTGAAGCTTTCTTT
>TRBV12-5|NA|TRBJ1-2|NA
CASGYGSHNYGYTF
TGTGCTAGTGGTTACGGCAGCCACAACTATGGCTACACCTTC
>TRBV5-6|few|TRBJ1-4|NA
CASSLQGFIASTNEKLFF
TGTGCCAGCAGCTTGCAGGGGTTCATCGCCTCAACTAATGAAAAACTGTTTTTT
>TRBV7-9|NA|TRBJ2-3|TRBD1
CASSPLTGGDTDTQYF
TGTGCCAGCAGCCCTCTCACAGGGGGAGATACAGATACGCAGTATTTT
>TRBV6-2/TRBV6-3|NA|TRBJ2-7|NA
CASSSPGGIAYEQYF
TGTGCCAGCAGCTCCCCTGGCGGGATCGCCTACGAGCAGTACTTC